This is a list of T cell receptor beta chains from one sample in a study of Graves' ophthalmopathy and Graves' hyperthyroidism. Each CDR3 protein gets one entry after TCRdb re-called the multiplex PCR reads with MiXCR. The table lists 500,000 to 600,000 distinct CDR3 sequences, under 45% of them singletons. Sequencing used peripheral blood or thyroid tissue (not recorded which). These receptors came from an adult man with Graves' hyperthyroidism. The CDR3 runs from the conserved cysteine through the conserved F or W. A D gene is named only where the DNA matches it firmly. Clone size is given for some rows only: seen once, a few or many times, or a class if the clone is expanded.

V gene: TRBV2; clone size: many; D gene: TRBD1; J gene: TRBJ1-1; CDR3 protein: CASPGQGARNTEAFF
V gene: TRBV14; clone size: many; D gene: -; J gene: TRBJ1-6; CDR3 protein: CASSQFNRRNNSPLHF
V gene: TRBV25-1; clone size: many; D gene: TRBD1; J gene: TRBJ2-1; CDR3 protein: CASSEVDRVFNEQFF
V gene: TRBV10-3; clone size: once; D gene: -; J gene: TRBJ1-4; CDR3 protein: CAISESWHNEKLFF
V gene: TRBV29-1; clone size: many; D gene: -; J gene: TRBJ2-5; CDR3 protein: CSVVSEQTQYF
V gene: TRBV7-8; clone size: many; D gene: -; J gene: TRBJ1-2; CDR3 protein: CASRAGRGALGYTF
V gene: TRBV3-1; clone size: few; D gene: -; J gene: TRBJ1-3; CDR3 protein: CASSGGPRNTIYF
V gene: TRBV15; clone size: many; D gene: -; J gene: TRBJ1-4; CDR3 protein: CATSRRTSTNEKLFF
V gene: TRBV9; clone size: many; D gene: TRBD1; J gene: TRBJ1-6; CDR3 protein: CASSVGDRGMNSPLHF
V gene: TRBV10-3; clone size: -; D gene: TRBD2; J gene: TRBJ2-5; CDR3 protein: CAIRRDSGSETQYF
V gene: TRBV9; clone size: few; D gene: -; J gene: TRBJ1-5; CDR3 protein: CASSLLGGDISQPQHF
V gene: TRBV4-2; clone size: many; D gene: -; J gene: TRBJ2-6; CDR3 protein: CASSREVGANVLTF
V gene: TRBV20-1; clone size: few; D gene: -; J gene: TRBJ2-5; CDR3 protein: CSASRSGLQETQYF
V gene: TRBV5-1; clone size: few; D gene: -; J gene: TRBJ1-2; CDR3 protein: CASSLEGSGYGYTF
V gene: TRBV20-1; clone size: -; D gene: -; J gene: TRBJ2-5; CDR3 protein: CSAPVTRRYF
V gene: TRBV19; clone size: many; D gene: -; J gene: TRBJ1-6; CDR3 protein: CASSIGSLIDSPLHF
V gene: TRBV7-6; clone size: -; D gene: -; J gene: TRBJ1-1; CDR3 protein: CAGSAMNTEAFF
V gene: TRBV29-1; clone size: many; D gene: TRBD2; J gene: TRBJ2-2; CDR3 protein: CSVEARLAGDTGELFF
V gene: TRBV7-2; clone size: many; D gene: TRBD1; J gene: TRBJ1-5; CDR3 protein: CASSPRTGGLAGNQPQHF
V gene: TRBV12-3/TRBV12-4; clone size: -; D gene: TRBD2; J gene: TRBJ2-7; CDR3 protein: CASSHSGSHEQYF
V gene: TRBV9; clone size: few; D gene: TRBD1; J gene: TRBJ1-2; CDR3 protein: CASSVAGGRDGYTF
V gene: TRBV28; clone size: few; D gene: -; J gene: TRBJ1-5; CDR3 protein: CASRAGEGGNQPQHF
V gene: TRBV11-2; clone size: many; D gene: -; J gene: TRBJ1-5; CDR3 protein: CASSQGRGSNQPQHF
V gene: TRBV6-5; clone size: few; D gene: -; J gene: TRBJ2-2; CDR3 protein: CASSNWGELFF
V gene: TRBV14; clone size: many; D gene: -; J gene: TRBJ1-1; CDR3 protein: CASSQDQGFSTEAFF
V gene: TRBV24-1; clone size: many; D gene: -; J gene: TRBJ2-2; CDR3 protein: CATSDLQANTGELFF
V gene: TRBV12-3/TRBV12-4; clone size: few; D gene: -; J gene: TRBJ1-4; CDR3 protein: CASSRGQGEKLFF
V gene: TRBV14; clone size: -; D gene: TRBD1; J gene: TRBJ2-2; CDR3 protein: CASSQEGGAGPGELFF
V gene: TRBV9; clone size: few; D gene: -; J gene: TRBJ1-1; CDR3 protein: CASSVLGGNRDEAFF
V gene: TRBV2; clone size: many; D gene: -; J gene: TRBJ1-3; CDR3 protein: CASSENGYSGNTIYF
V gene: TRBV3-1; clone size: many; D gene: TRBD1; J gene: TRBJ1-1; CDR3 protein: CASSPTGAEAFF
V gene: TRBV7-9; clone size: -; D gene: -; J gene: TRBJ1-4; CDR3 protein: CASSSGLRVEKLFF
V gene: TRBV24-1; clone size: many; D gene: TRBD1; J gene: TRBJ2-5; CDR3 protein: CATSEPRGPKQETQYF
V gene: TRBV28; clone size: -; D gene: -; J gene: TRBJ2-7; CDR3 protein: CASSLPGQADYEQYF
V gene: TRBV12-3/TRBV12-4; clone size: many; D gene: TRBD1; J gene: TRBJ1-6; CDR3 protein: CASSSQGGHNSPLHF
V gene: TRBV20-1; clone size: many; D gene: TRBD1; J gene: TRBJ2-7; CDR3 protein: CSARSTGGREEQYF
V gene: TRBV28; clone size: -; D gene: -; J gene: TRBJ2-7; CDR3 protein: CASSLRASSYEQYF
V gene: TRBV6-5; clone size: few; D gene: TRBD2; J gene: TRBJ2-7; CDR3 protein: CASSYSPIAGERRYYEQYF
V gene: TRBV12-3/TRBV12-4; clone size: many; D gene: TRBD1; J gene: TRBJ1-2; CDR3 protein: CASSLPGGGGYTF
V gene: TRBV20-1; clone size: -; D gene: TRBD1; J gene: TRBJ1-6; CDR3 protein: CSAQGTGVPGSNSPLHF
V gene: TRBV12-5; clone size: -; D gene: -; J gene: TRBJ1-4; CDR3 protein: CASGLDHGPGPEKLFF
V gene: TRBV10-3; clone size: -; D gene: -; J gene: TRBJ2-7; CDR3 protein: CAISDRPYEQYF